This T cell receptor (beta chain) was obtained from a study of beta chain features in type 1 diabetes. Cell sorting via CD45RO/CCR7/CD25/CD127/CD95/CD27 was performed to obtain CD4+ naive, central memory, regulatory and stem cell-like memory cells. The V gene lost 2 bases and the J gene lost 0 bases, with 2 bases spanning the gap. This CDR3 region has 13 residues. Germline values: CDR1 SGHRS, CDR2 YFSETQ. Investigators reverse transcribed all isolated RNA, so they sequenced expressed TCRB transcripts. TCRdb's table, derived via immunoSEQ multiplex PCR, lists solely in-frame clones and lacks some. Here the sample spans over 20,000 clones, roughly 45% being singletons. With respect to this clone: The target antigen is unknown.

Notes on the study in general: Still unanswered here is whether HLA type influences TCRB rearrangement. Type 1 diabetes patients had moderately but significantly shorter TCRB CDR3s in all four CD4+ subsets. Diminished insertions and augmented deletions at VDJ junctions characterized type 1 diabetes patients.

Sample: stem cell memory CD4+ T cells from blood. The receptor was derived from a man younger than 40 with type 1 diabetes. This chain connects TRBV5-1 to TRBJ2-2; D not resolved. The CDR3 DNA reads as TGCGCCAGCAGCTTCGCGAACACCGGGGAGCTGTTTTTT. It encodes CASSFANTGELFF.